A single sample is the source of the 24 T cell receptor beta chains below, sequenced in a study of T-cell reconstitution after alpha-beta-depleted transplantation in children. A TCRbeta library incorporating unique molecular identifiers was prepared. TCRdb called the PCR reads again in MiXCR, with one record for every CDR3 protein. This sample has about a million distinct CDR3 sequences, with 25% to 30% found just once. The input for sequencing was PBMCs, mostly from graft donor cells, taken 360 days after TCRalphabeta/CD19-depleted stem cell transplant. The receptors originated from a boy less than two years old who had a stem cell transplant for SCID, so the T cells may come from the graft donor.

This clonotype has a count of ten or more. The rearrangement uses TRBV3-1 and TRBJ2-1, with D possibly matching TRBD2 (7 bases). The germline CDR1 and CDR2 sequences are LGHDT and YNNKEL (reference sequence). V lost 6 bases to trimming and J lost 4 bases, with 22 bases between them. The CDR3 consists of 17 residues. CDR3 residues: CASSTRRGGDIYNEQFF. DNA for the CDR3: TGTGCCAGCAGTACAAGACGAGGGGGGGACATTTACAATGAGCAGTTCTTC.

This chain joins TRBV3-1 and TRBJ1-1; D is undetermined. The CDR3 totals 14 residues. The germline V gene encodes CDR1 LGHDT and CDR2 YNNKEL (reference sequence). V was cut by 3 bases and J by 5 bases, with 13 bases left in between. CDR3 region: CASSQGGLLTEAFF. CDR3 sequence (DNA): TGTGCCAGCAGCCAGGGCGGACTCCTAACTGAAGCTTTCTTT.

This clonotype appeared a few times. V and J are TRBV6-5 and TRBJ2-1, with TRBD2 matching 8 bases. This CDR3 contains 14 residues. The germline CDR1 and CDR2 sequences are MNHEY and SVGAGI. V trimming: 2 bases; J trimming: 7 bases; junction bases outside the gene matches: 4. The CDR3 region is CASSYRTSKNEQFF. The CDR3 DNA reads TGTGCCAGCAGTTACAGGACTAGCAAGAATGAGCAGTTCTTC.

The chain joins TRBV29-1 to TRBJ2-1; a possible D gene is TRBD2 (7 bases). Trimming cost V 4 bases and J 7 bases, with 14 bases left between them. The CDR3 is 13 amino acids. Germline V gives CDR1 SQVTM, CDR2 ANQGSEA. The CDR3 spells CSVGGGAWNEQFF. The CDR3 DNA reads as TGCAGCGTTGGTGGGGGGGCCTGGAATGAGCAGTTCTTC.

The chain combines TRBV6-5 with TRBJ1-4; D is unclear. Germline V gives CDR1 MNHEY, CDR2 SVGAGI. The CDR3 loop spans 14 amino acids. Trimming took 2 bases from V and 3 from J, leaving 7 bases between them. The CDR3 sequence is CASSYAQANEKLFF. CDR3 nucleotide sequence: TGTGCCAGCAGTTACGCTCAAGCTAATGAAAAACTGTTTTTT.

The table lists this clonotype with a few counts. V is TRBV20-1 and J is TRBJ2-1; a possible D gene is TRBD2 (5 bases). V was shortened by 3 bases and J by 2 bases, with 11 bases between the two germline ends. Looked up from germline, CDR1 is DFQATT and CDR2 is SNEGSKA (reference sequence). This CDR3 comprises 14 residues. Here the CDR3 reads CSASLAGTYNEQFF. The CDR3 nucleotides are TGCAGTGCTAGTCTAGCAGGAACCTACAATGAGCAGTTCTTC.

This clonotype was counted a few times. The chain recombines TRBV5-6 with TRBJ1-1, with TRBD1 as a possible D gene (5 bases). CDR1 is SGHDT, CDR2 YYEEEE, per germline. The CDR3 is made up of 15 amino acids. V dropped 4 bases and J dropped 6 bases, with 19 bases sitting between them. CDR3 loop: CASSLSWGVGAEAFF. The CDR3 DNA is TGTGCCAGCAGCCTTAGCTGGGGGGTGGGCGCTGAAGCTTTCTTT.

In its sample, this clonotype was seen many times. J is TRBJ2-3 and V is TRBV20-1; TRBD1 matches at 7 bases. Losses at the gene ends were 2 bases for V and 0 bases for J; bases not matched to a gene: 5. This CDR3 is built from 15 residues. The germline gives CDR1 DFQATT, CDR2 SNEGSKA (reference sequence). CDR3: CSARPDRASTDTQYF. In nucleotides, the CDR3 is TGCAGTGCTAGACCTGACAGGGCTAGCACAGATACGCAGTATTTT.

The chain joins TRBV2 to TRBJ2-7, with D uncertain. Looked up from germline, CDR1 is SNHLY and CDR2 is FYNNEI. Trimming removed 7 bases at V and 4 bases at J, with 11 bases between. The CDR3 has 12 residues. The CDR3 DNA reads as TGTGCCAGCACCCCGAACCGATACGAGCAGTACTTC. Its translation is CASTPNRYEQYF.

This chain connects TRBV12-3 or TRBV12-4 to TRBJ1-3; D perhaps matches TRBD1 (5 bases). Trimming took 3 bases from V and 0 from J, leaving 9 bases between them. This CDR3 region has 15 residues. The CDR3 DNA is TGTGCCAGCAGTTTGCAGGGTCTCTCTGGAAACACCATATATTTT. Translated: CASSLQGLSGNTIYF.

This clonotype was counted a few times. This sequence joins TRBV24-1 and TRBJ2-4; D might be TRBD2 (6 bases). The germline V gene has CDR1 KGHDR and CDR2 SFDVKD. CDR3 length: 14 residues. V was shortened by 5 bases and J by 2 bases, with 9 bases between the two germline ends. This CDR3 is CATSAGGTKNIQYF. In DNA, the CDR3 is TGTGCCACCAGTGCCGGAGGGACCAAAAACATTCAGTACTTC.

This chain joins TRBV11-2 and TRBJ2-4; D is uncertain. The CDR3 runs 14 residues. The germline CDR1 and CDR2 sequences are SGHAT and FQNNGV. The ends were cut back, 6 bases at V and 1 base at J, with 10 bases in the middle. The CDR3 loop reads CASRETPAKNIQYF. The CDR3 bases are TGTGCCAGCAGAGAGACCCCTGCCAAAAACATTCAGTACTTC.

This clonotype was found many times. A junction boundary mismatches the germline segment, possibly from a read error. The CDR3 DNA reads as TGTGCCAGCAGCTTGGGTCCCCAAGAGACCCAGTACTTC. As protein: CASSLGPQETQYF. The gene calls are TRBV5-1 and TRBJ2-5; D gene ambiguous. This CDR3 has 13 amino acids. From germline, CDR1 is SGHRS and CDR2 YFSETQ.

This clonotype was seen at least ten times. The chain recombines TRBV29-1 with TRBJ2-3, with D hard to call. Trimming shortened V by 3 bases and J by 4 bases, and 8 bases separated the two germline ends. Germline V gene data show CDR1 as SQVTM and CDR2 as ANQGSEA. The CDR3 has 12 residues. The CDR3 DNA is TGCAGCGTTGAGCCCCGCCCAGATACGCAGTATTTT. This gives the protein CSVEPRPDTQYF.

This clonotype was detected only once. V gene TRBV12-3 or TRBV12-4 combines with J gene TRBJ1-6; D remains unclear. The V end was cut by 3 bases, the J end by 10 bases, with 16 bases between. CDR3 size: 15 residues. The CDR3 bases are TGTGCCAGCAGTTTTCTGGGAGGTTTAAGATCACCCCTCCACTTT. Protein product: CASSFLGGLRSPLHF.

The chain has TRBV5-1 and TRBJ2-7; D unclear. The V gene's germline CDR1 is SGHRS and CDR2 YFSETQ. This CDR3 is built from 13 residues. V lost 4 bases, J lost 2 bases, and 10 bases lay in between. The CDR3 is CASSERSTYEQYF. CDR3 DNA: TGCGCCAGCAGCGAAAGGTCAACCTACGAGCAGTACTTC.

V usage is TRBV12-3 or TRBV12-4 and J usage is TRBJ2-3; 7 bases fit TRBD2. The CDR3 runs 13 residues. Trimming cost V 5 bases and J 13 bases; bases outside gene matches: 12. The CDR3 DNA reads TGTGCCAGCAGTGGGGGGGGACGGTTTATGGAGTATTTT. This encodes CASSGGGRFMEYF.

This chain connects TRBV5-1 to TRBJ2-5; tentatively, D is TRBD2 (5 bases). Germline values: CDR1 SGHRS, CDR2 YFSETQ. The V end lost 5 bases, the J end lost 5 bases, and 19 bases lay between the germline ends. The length of the CDR3 is 15 residues. The CDR3 loop reads CASREVVGSGETQYF. DNA of the CDR3: TGCGCCAGCAGGGAAGTGGTTGGGTCGGGGGAGACCCAGTACTTC.

This clonotype was detected a few times. The rearrangement uses TRBV20-1 and TRBJ2-5, with TRBD1 matching over 12 bases. The junction had 20 bases not matched to a gene; V was cut back by 2 bases and J by 4 bases. The CDR3 length is 20 residues. The V gene's germline CDR1 is DFQATT and CDR2 SNEGSKA (reference sequence). The CDR3 DNA sequence: TGCAGTGCTAGACCTGTACCCCGGGACAGGGGGCCTAATGGAGGAGAGACCCAGTACTTC. Amino acid sequence: CSARPVPRDRGPNGGETQYF.

J is TRBJ1-2 and V is TRBV6-1; D unclear. The V gene lost 2 bases and the J gene lost 4 bases, with 11 bases spanning the gap. Germline CDR1 reads MNHNS; CDR2 reads SASEGT. The CDR3 consists of 14 residues. CDR3 nucleotide sequence: TGTGCCAGCAGTGAATCGCGGGGTGCCTATGGCTACACCTTC. Its protein is CASSESRGAYGYTF.

This chain links TRBV10-3 with TRBJ1-2; 7 bases are a match to TRBD1. This CDR3 has 14 residues. The V gene end was trimmed by 6 bases and the J gene end by 1 base; junction bases not matched to a gene: 5. The V gene's germline CDR1 is ENHRY and CDR2 SYGVKD. CDR3 region: CAISRDSSNYGYTF. The CDR3, as DNA: TGTGCCATCAGCCGGGACAGCAGTAACTATGGCTACACCTTC.

The chain employs TRBV5-5 and TRBJ1-4; 9 bases are a match to TRBD1. Germline CDR1 is SGHKS and CDR2 is YYEKEE (reference sequence). The CDR3 sequence is 15 residues long. Losses at the gene ends were 4 bases for V and 6 bases for J; bases not matched to a gene: 7. The CDR3 protein is CASSAAGQGYEKLFF. CDR3 bases: TGTGCCAGCAGCGCCGCGGGACAGGGATATGAAAAACTGTTTTTT. Combining the CDR3 with reference TRBV5-5 and TRBJ1-4 gives the whole variable domain DAGVTQSPTHLIKTRGQQVTLRCSPISGHKSVSWYQQVLGQGPQFIFQYYEKEERGRGNFPDRFSARQFPNYSSELNVNALLLGDSALYLCASSAAGQGYEKLFFGSGTQLSVL.

The chain carries TRBV6-1 and TRBJ2-5, with D perhaps matching TRBD1 (6 bases). The CDR3 runs 16 residues. Deletions cut 5 bases from V and 3 bases from J, with 19 bases between. Germline V gives CDR1 MNHNS, CDR2 SASEGT. For the CDR3, the DNA is TGTGCCAGCAGTCCGCCGGGACAACCTAGTAAAGAGACCCAGTACTTC. It specifies CASSPPGQPSKETQYF.

In this sample, this clonotype turned up a few times. V is TRBV7-3 and J is TRBJ1-6, with 7 bases aligning to TRBD1. The length of the CDR3 is 13 residues. CDR1 and CDR2 from the germline V gene are SGHTA and FQGTGA. The V and J ends lost 5 bases and 10 bases, in that order; junction bases with no gene match: 5. The CDR3, as DNA: TGTGCCAGCAGCGTACAGGGGAGGTCACCCCTCCACTTT. It codes for CASSVQGRSPLHF.